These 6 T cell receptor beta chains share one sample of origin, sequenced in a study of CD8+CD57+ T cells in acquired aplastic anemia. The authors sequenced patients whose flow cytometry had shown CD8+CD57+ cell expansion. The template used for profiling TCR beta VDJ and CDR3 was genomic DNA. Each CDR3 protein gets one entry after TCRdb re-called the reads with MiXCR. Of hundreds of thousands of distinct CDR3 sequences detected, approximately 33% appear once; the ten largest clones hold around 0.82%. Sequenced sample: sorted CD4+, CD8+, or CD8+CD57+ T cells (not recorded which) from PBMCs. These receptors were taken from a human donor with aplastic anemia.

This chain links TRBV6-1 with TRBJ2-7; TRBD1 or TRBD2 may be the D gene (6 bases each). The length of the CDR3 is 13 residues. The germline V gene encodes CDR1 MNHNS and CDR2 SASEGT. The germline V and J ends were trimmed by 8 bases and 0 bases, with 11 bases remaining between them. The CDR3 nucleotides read TGTGCCAGCGCTTGGGGGGCCTCCTACGAGCAGTACTTC. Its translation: CASAWGASYEQYF.

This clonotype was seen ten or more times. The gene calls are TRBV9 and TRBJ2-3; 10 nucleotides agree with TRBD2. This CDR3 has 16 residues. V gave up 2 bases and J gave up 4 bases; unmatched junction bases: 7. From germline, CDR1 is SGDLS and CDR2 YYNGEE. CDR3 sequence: CASSVKAGGVADTQYF. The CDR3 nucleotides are TGTGCCAGCAGCGTTAAAGCGGGGGGGGTTGCAGATACGCAGTATTTT. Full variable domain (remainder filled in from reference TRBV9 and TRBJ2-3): DSGVTQTPKHLITATGQRVTLRCSPRSGDLSVYWYQQSLDQGLQFLIQYYNGEERAKGNILERFSAQQFPDLHSELNLSSLELGDSALYFCASSVKAGGVADTQYFGPGTRLTVL.

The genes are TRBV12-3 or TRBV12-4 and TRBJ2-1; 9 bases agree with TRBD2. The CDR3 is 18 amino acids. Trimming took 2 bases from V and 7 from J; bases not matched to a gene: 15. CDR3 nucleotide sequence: TGTGCCAGCAGTTTACTAGCGGGGCCGGATGGGGCGAGGAATGAGCAGTTCTTC. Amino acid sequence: CASSLLAGPDGARNEQFF.

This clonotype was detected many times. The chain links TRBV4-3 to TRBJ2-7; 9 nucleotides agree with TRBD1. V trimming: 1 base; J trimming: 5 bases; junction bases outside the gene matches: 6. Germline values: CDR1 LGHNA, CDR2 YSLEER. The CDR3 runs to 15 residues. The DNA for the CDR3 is TGCGCCAGCAGCCAAGGGTGGGACAGGGTACACGAGCAGTACTTC. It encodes CASSQGWDRVHEQYF.

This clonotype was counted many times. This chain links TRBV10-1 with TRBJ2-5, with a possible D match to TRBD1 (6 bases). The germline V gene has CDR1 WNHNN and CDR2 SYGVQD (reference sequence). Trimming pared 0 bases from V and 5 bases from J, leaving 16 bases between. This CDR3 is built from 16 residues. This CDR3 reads CASSESSQGLGETQYF. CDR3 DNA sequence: TGCGCCAGCAGTGAGTCCTCGCAGGGGCTGGGGGAGACCCAGTACTTC.

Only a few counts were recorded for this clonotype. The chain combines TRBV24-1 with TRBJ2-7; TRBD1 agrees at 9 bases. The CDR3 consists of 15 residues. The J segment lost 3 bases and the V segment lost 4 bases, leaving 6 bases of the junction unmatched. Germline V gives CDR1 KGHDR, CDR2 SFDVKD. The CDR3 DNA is TGTGCCACCAGTGACCCTACAGGGGGCGGCTACGAGCAGTACTTC. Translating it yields CATSDPTGGGYEQYF.